The sequence of this T cell receptor beta chain was determined in a study of control samples from healthy donors and cancer patients. Assay used: immunoSEQ multiplex PCR; TCRdb lists only in-frame clones, some missing. The sample consists of about 130,000 clones, 85% to 95% of them appearing once. CDR1 is SGHRS and CDR2 is YFSETQ in the germline V gene. The CDR3 covers 15 residues. Trimming removed 0 bases from V and 1 base from J; junction bases left unmatched: 3. The clonotype originates from a man older than 75 with head and neck cancer. This chain uses TRBV5-1 with TRBJ2-7; 8 bases agree with TRBD2. Sequenced: PBMCs. DNA of the CDR3: TGCGCCAGCAGCTTGGTGCTAGCGGGTTCCTACGAGCAGTACTTC. Amino acids: CASSLVLAGSYEQYF.